Listed here is a single T cell receptor beta chain. The antigen is not known. Within the sample, other DNA sequences also encode this same CDR3. V shed 1 base and J 3 bases; nucleotides not matched to a gene: 3. Germline loops: CDR1 SSHAT, CDR2 FNYEAQ (reference sequence). The CDR3 contains 15 residues. The data belong to a study of shared clonotypes between healthy human individuals. CD4+ cells were split into CD45RA+ naive and CD45RA-negative memory subsets. Libraries were prepared by immunoSEQ multiplex PCR; TCRdb keeps only in-frame clonotypes and omits some of them. The repertoire has roughly 2,300,000 clones, roughly 92% of them found once; the top ten carry 0.37%. Overall study results and limits: A generally larger estimated richness was seen in naive subsets than in memory subsets.

The sequenced sample was naive CD4+ T cells from PBMCs. Subset described: CD45RA+ positively selected. The V gene is TRBV7-7, the J gene TRBJ2-1; 7 nucleotides match TRBD1. This receptor was obtained from a man between 18 and 29 years old in good health. Some clones in this sample may be carry-over from other donors' samples. DNA for the CDR3: TGTGCCAGCAGCTTAGGACAGGGCGGCTACAATGAGCAGTTCTTC. This translates into CASSLGQGGYNEQFF.